Below are 20 T cell receptor beta chains sequenced from a single sample in a study of shared clonotypes between healthy human individuals. The repertoire was sequenced with immunoSEQ multiplex PCR; TCRdb's copy has only in-frame clones and lacks some. This sample has about 2.4 million clones, with around nine tenths found just once. The sample taken for sequencing was naive CD4+ T cells sorted from blood. Subset here: CD45RA+ positively selected. These receptors all come from a man aged 18 to 29 in good health.

This clone was detected a few times. This sample also contains other DNA sequences that code for the same CDR3. This sequence joins TRBV5-6 and TRBJ2-7; D gene uncertain. Trimming shortened V by 0 bases and J by 4 bases, and 5 bases separated the two germline ends. This CDR3 is 12 amino acids long. In germline, CDR1 is SGHDT, CDR2 YYEEEE. This CDR3 reads CASSLEGYEQYF. The CDR3 DNA is TGTGCCAGCAGCTTGGAGGGTTACGAGCAGTACTTC.

The chain has TRBV29-1 and TRBJ2-1; no firm D call. Germline V gives CDR1 SQVTM, CDR2 ANQGSEA. The V and J ends lost 6 bases and 1 base respectively, with 7 bases between them. The CDR3 has 12 amino acids. CDR3 in DNA: TGCAGCGTCTCGGTATCCTACAATGAGCAGTTCTTC. It encodes CSVSVSYNEQFF.

The V call is TRBV19, the J call TRBJ2-7; 10 positions match TRBD2. Per germline, CDR1 LNHDA and CDR2 SQIVND (reference sequence). With 3 bases clipped from V and 1 base from J, the junction kept 6 bases outside the gene matches. The CDR3 contains 16 residues. The chain's CDR3 is CASSIVAGGGSYEQYF. The DNA for the CDR3 is TGTGCCAGTAGTATCGTAGCGGGAGGAGGTTCCTACGAGCAGTACTTC.

J is TRBJ1-5 and V is TRBV5-1, with 8 nucleotides matching TRBD1. The CDR3 is 14 residues long. V gave up 8 bases and J gave up 3 bases; unmatched junction bases: 7. Germline assignment: CDR1 SGHRS and CDR2 YFSETQ. DNA of the CDR3: TGCGCCAGTAGGACAGGGATTGACAATCAGCCCCAGCATTTT. Translating it yields CASRTGIDNQPQHF.

This chain connects TRBV7-9 to TRBJ2-1; 9 bases fit TRBD2. CDR3 length equals 16 residues. Trimming cost V 5 bases and J 5 bases; bases outside gene matches: 10. The V gene's germline CDR1 is SEHNR and CDR2 FQNEAQ (reference sequence). In DNA form, the CDR3 reads TGTGCCAGCAGCCCGTTAGCGGGAGTAGGGAACAATGAGCAGTTCTTC. Protein: CASSPLAGVGNNEQFF.

The chain employs TRBV29-1 and TRBJ1-1; TRBD1 might be the D (5 bases). The germline V gene encodes CDR1 SQVTM and CDR2 ANQGSEA. V was shortened by 6 bases and J by 4 bases, with 15 bases between the two germline ends. This CDR3 contains 13 residues. CDR3 bases: TGCAGCGTCGCCTCGCAGGGAGGCACTGAAGCTTTCTTT. This codes for CSVASQGGTEAFF.

This clone showed up just a few times. J is TRBJ1-1 and V is TRBV7-2; TRBD1 is a possible D gene (6 bases). Trimming removed 6 bases from V and 10 bases from J, with 21 bases in between. The CDR3 spans 14 residues. Germline V gene data show CDR1 as SGHTA and CDR2 as FQGNSA. CDR3 nucleotide sequence: TGTGCCAGCAGTCTCGGGGGCAGGGAGTTAGGAGCTTTCTTT. Encoded protein: CASSLGGRELGAFF.

The genes are TRBV6-4 and TRBJ1-2; weak D call: TRBD1 (5 bases). This CDR3 is built from 15 residues. Trimming removed 5 bases from V and 8 bases from J, with 21 bases in between. The germline V gene has CDR1 MRHNA and CDR2 SNTAGT. CDR3 amino acids: CASSRSLSGPRGYTF. In nucleotides, the CDR3 is TGTGCCAGCAGTCGGTCTCTTTCAGGGCCGAGGGGCTACACCTTC.

The chain joins TRBV30 to TRBJ2-6, with TRBD2 as a possible D gene (6 bases). Trimming stripped 7 bases from V and 1 base from J, with 14 bases between. The germline CDR1 and CDR2 sequences are GTSNPN and SVGIG (reference sequence). The CDR3 is 15 residues long. The CDR3 bases are TGTGCCTTCGGGGGTGACCTTTCTGGGGCCAACGTCCTGACTTTC. Its protein is CAFGGDLSGANVLTF.

The chain joins TRBV2 to TRBJ2-5; D gene ambiguous. Germline V gene data show CDR1 as SNHLY and CDR2 as FYNNEI. Between the trimmed V and J ends, which lost 3 bases and 5 bases, there was a span of 13 bases. This CDR3 contains 14 residues. CDR3 coding DNA: TGTGCCAGCAGTGAGGCAGGCCCCGGGGAGACCCAGTACTTC. Translating it yields CASSEAGPGETQYF.

On this clone itself: This CDR3 is also generated by other DNA sequences in the sample. V usage is TRBV6-1 and J usage is TRBJ1-5; D gene ambiguous. The CDR3 has 13 amino acids. The V end was cut by 1 base, the J end by 4 bases, with 5 bases between. Germline V gene sequence: CDR1 MNHNS, CDR2 SASEGT. In nucleotides, the CDR3 is TGTGCCAGCAGTGAAGGGGTGAATCAGCCCCAGCATTTT. This encodes CASSEGVNQPQHF.

The CDR3 DNA follows: TGTGCCGTCGGACTAGCGGCCTACGAGCAGTACTTC. Translating gives CAVGLAAYEQYF. The chain couples TRBV10-3 to TRBJ2-7; 10 bases match TRBD2. Unmatched junction bases numbered 3, after V lost 11 bases and J lost 2 bases. Germline loops: CDR1 ENHRY, CDR2 SYGVKD. The CDR3 extends over 12 amino acids.

Comment on this clone: Other DNA sequences in this sample translate to the same CDR3. The V call is TRBV11-3, the J call TRBJ2-1, with TRBD2 identical over 7 bases. The CDR3 consists of 15 residues. V gave up 1 base and J gave up 4 bases; unmatched junction bases: 4. CDR1 is SGHNT and CDR2 is YENEEA in the germline V gene. DNA for the CDR3: TGTGCCAGCAGCTTAGGGGCTAGCGGTTACAATGAGCAGTTCTTC. This encodes CASSLGASGYNEQFF.

The CDR3 loop reads CASSPLYQGGYEQYF. In nucleotides, the CDR3 is TGTGCCAGCTCACCACTCTACCAGGGGGGCTACGAGCAGTACTTC. V usage is TRBV18 and J usage is TRBJ2-7, with D perhaps matching TRBD1 (7 bases). V dropped 1 base and J dropped 3 bases, with 13 bases sitting between them. This CDR3 is 15 amino acids long. Looked up from germline, CDR1 is KGHSH and CDR2 is LQKENI.

This chain joins TRBV9 and TRBJ2-3; 10 bases agree with TRBD2. The CDR3 contains 16 residues. V shed 0 bases and J 5 bases; nucleotides not matched to a gene: 6. CDR1 SGDLS and CDR2 YYNGEE come from the germline V gene. The CDR3 DNA is TGTGCCAGCAGCGTAGTTAGCGGGGGGAGTGGAGATACGCAGTATTTT. It translates to CASSVVSGGSGDTQYF. Drawing the rest from reference TRBV9 and TRBJ2-3, the complete variable domain is DSGVTQTPKHLITATGQRVTLRCSPRSGDLSVYWYQQSLDQGLQFLIQYYNGEERAKGNILERFSAQQFPDLHSELNLSSLELGDSALYFCASSVVSGGSGDTQYFGPGTRLTVL.

Only a few counts were recorded for this clone. This chain connects TRBV9 to TRBJ1-1, with TRBD1 matching over 7 bases. The CDR3 is 12 residues long. Trimming removed 3 bases from V and 11 bases from J; junction bases left unmatched: 7. Germline V gene sequence: CDR1 SGDLS, CDR2 YYNGEE. DNA of the CDR3: TGTGCCAGCAGCGGGCGACAGGGAATGGCTTTCTTT. It yields the protein CASSGRQGMAFF.

For the CDR3, the DNA is TGTGCCAGCAGCGCAGGGACGCTTCATGGCTACACCTTC. It codes for CASSAGTLHGYTF. The chain uses TRBV9 and TRBJ1-2; D is possibly TRBD1 (5 bases). This CDR3 region has 13 residues. CDR1 SGDLS and CDR2 YYNGEE come from the germline V gene. V was trimmed by 3 bases and J by 6 bases, leaving 12 bases between them.

This clone was picked up one time. The rearrangement joins TRBV9 to TRBJ2-2, with D perhaps TRBD2 (5 bases). The CDR3 has 13 residues. Between the trimmed V and J ends, which lost 4 bases and 10 bases, there was a span of 14 bases. Per the germline V gene, CDR1 is SGDLS and CDR2 is YYNGEE. The DNA of the CDR3 is TGTGCCAGCAGCCCCCAGCGGCGGCCGGAGCTGTTTTTT. It encodes CASSPQRRPELFF.

For this clone: Other DNA sequences within the sample encode an identical CDR3. The rearrangement uses TRBV19 and TRBJ2-5; 9 bases align to TRBD2. Germline CDR1 and CDR2: LNHDA and SQIVND (reference sequence). V shed 3 bases and J 5 bases; nucleotides not matched to a gene: 7. The length of the CDR3 is 15 residues. CDR3 nucleotide sequence: TGTGCCAGTAGTATTCTGGCGGGAGGGGGGGAGACCCAGTACTTC. Protein: CASSILAGGGETQYF.

The chain recombines TRBV7-9 with TRBJ2-5; tentatively, D is TRBD2 (6 bases). V gave up 5 bases and J gave up 7 bases, with 23 bases separating them. This CDR3 contains 16 residues. Germline CDR1 and CDR2: SEHNR and FQNEAQ (reference sequence). This chain's CDR3 is CASSLAGSGPRGTQYF. For the CDR3, the DNA is TGTGCCAGCAGCCTCGCGGGCAGTGGTCCGCGGGGGACCCAGTACTTC.